Below, 10 T cell receptor beta chains from the same sample are listed, as sequenced in a study of blood T cell repertoires in COVID-19. Measured with immunoSEQ multiplex PCR; TCRdb has only the in-frame clones, and not every one. The repertoire includes some 160,000 clones, about 80% of them detected once, and around 7% sits in the top ten. Sequenced: peripheral blood. The receptors here all came from a man between 65 and 80 years old with active or convalescent COVID-19.

A single count supports this clone. The chain is built from TRBV30 and TRBJ2-1, with 7 bases fitting TRBD1. The CDR3 is 13 amino acids. V dropped 8 bases and J dropped 3; count of bases not matched to a gene: 7. Germline-derived CDR1 and CDR2 are GTSNPN and SVGIG (reference sequence). The CDR3 spells CARDSVSYNEQFF. The CDR3 DNA reads TGTGCCCGGGACAGTGTGAGCTACAATGAGCAGTTCTTC.

The rearrangement joins TRBV9 to TRBJ2-3; D is undetermined. V lost 0 bases, J lost 0 bases, and 8 bases lay in between. Per germline, CDR1 SGDLS and CDR2 YYNGEE. The CDR3 extends over 15 amino acids. The CDR3 sequence: CASSVGSSSTDTQYF. CDR3 coding DNA: TGTGCCAGCAGCGTAGGTAGCAGCAGCACAGATACGCAGTATTTT.

The V gene is TRBV18, the J gene TRBJ2-5; perhaps TRBD1 as D (6 bases). There are 13 residues in the CDR3. Trimming left V 5 bases short and J 5 bases short, with 12 bases between. Germline-derived CDR1 and CDR2 are KGHSH and LQKENI. CDR3 sequence (DNA): TGTGCCAGCTCAAGAGACAGGTCCGAGACCCAGTACTTC. Encoded protein: CASSRDRSETQYF.

The genes are TRBV6-5 and TRBJ1-2; D ambiguous. V lost 6 bases and J lost 1, with 12 bases in between. Per germline, CDR1 MNHEY and CDR2 SVGAGI. The CDR3 is 14 amino acids. CDR3 nucleotide sequence: TGTGCCAGCAGCACAGAAGCTGGTAACTATGGCTACACCTTC. The encoded protein is CASSTEAGNYGYTF.

The V gene is TRBV18, the J gene TRBJ2-3, with a possible D match to TRBD2 (5 bases). The CDR3 is made up of 17 amino acids. The V end was cut by 9 bases, the J end by 0 bases, with 22 bases between. The germline CDR1 and CDR2 sequences are KGHSH and LQKENI. The CDR3 nucleotides are TGTGCCAGTATACGGGGATATACGGCGGTTAGCACAGATACGCAGTATTTT. Translating gives CASIRGYTAVSTDTQYF.

V is TRBV12-5 and J is TRBJ2-1; perhaps TRBD1 as D (5 bases). Germline V gives CDR1 LGHNT, CDR2 FRNRAP. Trimming took off 1 base at V and 0 bases at J, with 10 bases between the two ends. The CDR3 has 16 residues. The CDR3 reads CASGLDVGPSYNEQFF. In DNA form, the CDR3 reads TGTGCTAGTGGTTTGGACGTGGGGCCCTCCTACAATGAGCAGTTCTTC.

This clone was counted a single time. The V and J genes are TRBV2 and TRBJ1-1, with D possibly matching TRBD1 (5 bases). This CDR3 comprises 11 residues. Germline V CDR1 and CDR2: SNHLY, FYNNEI. V lost 8 bases and J lost 3, with 7 bases in between. This chain's CDR3 is CASGTYTEAFF. In nucleotides, the CDR3 is TGTGCCAGCGGGACTTACACTGAAGCTTTCTTT.

This clone has just a few counts. The CDR3 here is CAIRTSADTQYF. The CDR3, as DNA: TGTGCCATCAGGACTAGCGCAGATACGCAGTATTTT. J is TRBJ2-3 and V is TRBV10-3; the match to TRBD2 covers 8 bases. This CDR3 spans 12 amino acids. Germline CDR1 reads ENHRY; CDR2 reads SYGVKD. J lost 4 bases, V lost 6 bases, and 0 bases had no gene match.

This chain joins TRBV19 and TRBJ1-2; 10 positions agree with TRBD1. V was pared by 5 bases and J by 8 bases, with 5 bases of the junction left unmatched. The CDR3 has 13 residues. CDR1 and CDR2 from the germline V gene are LNHDA and SQIVND (reference sequence). The CDR3 loop is CASSPRQGAGYTF. DNA of the CDR3: TGTGCCAGTAGTCCCCGACAGGGGGCCGGCTACACCTTC.

This clone occurred a few times. The CDR3 here is CASSNPGGNTEAFF. Written as DNA, the CDR3 is TGCGCCAGCAGCAACCCGGGGGGGAACACTGAAGCTTTCTTT. The V and J genes are TRBV5-1 and TRBJ1-1, with D tentatively TRBD1 (5 bases). Trimming pared 4 bases from V and 1 base from J, leaving 11 bases between. The CDR3 runs 14 residues. The germline CDR1 and CDR2 sequences are SGHRS and YFSETQ.